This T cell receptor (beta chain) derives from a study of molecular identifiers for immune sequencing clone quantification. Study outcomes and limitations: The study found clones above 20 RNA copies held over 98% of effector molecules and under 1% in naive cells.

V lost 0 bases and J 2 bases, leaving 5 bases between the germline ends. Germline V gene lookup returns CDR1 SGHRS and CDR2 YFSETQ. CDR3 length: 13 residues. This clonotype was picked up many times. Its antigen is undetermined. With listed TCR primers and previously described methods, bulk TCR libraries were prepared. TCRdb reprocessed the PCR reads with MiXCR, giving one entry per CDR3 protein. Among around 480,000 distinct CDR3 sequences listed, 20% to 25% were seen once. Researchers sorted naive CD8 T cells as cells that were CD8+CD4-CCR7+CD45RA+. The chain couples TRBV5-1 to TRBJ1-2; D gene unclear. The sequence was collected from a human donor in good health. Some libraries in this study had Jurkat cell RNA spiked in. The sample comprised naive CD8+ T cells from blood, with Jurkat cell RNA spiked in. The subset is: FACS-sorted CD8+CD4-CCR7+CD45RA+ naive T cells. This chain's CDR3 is CASSLGANYGYTF. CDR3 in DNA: TGCGCCAGCAGCTTGGGAGCGAACTATGGCTACACCTTC.